This T cell receptor beta chain was identified during a study of T cells in Graves' hyperthyroidism and ophthalmopathy. With duration under 3 months, ophthalmopathy was active: Clinical Activity Score at least 3, NOSPECS at least 4. Not enrolled were patients with uncontrolled infection, other autoimmune disease, pregnancy or lactation. In making diagnoses, clinical symptoms, serum thyroxine and TRAb, thyroid ultrasound and orbital computed tomography were all used. This CDR3 spans 10 amino acids. Between the trimmed V and J ends, which lost 8 bases and 5 bases, there was a span of 9 bases. CDR1 and CDR2 from the germline V gene are GTSNPN and SVGIG (reference sequence). Regions amplified from RNA transcripts were the TCR beta CDR3 regions. Primed by the HTBI set, a first-round RT-PCR was run on the TCR CDR3. TCRdb recomputed calls from the multiplex PCR reads with MiXCR, one row per CDR3 protein. The profile shows a few hundred thousand distinct CDR3 sequences, about 19% of them singletons.

The chain recombines TRBV30 with TRBJ1-2; D gene ambiguous. The sequenced sample was blood. The source of this sequence is a man in his fifties or sixties with Graves' ophthalmopathy. CDR3 amino acids: CAGFEYGYTF. The CDR3 coding sequence is TGTGCCGGATTCGAGTATGGCTACACCTTC.